Listed below are T cell receptor beta chains from one sample, sequenced in a study of blood T cell repertoires in COVID-19. Clones were sequenced by immunoSEQ multiplex PCR, and TCRdb holds only the in-frame ones, with some missing. The sample shows about 180,000 clones, roughly four fifths of them seen only once. Sequenced input: peripheral blood. Receptors were obtained from a woman in her 70s with COVID-19, enrolled during active disease. CDR3s include the opening cysteine and the closing phenylalanine or tryptophan. The D gene is left open where the match is weak. Expanded clones get a size class; other rows say once, few or many, or leave the size out.

abundance: .; j_gene: TRBJ1-1; v_gene: TRBV7-8; d_gene: .; CDR3aa: CASSFGRGTEAFF; CDR3nt: TGTGCCAGCAGCTTTGGCAGGGGAACTGAAGCTTTCTTT
abundance: .; j_gene: TRBJ2-7; v_gene: TRBV30; d_gene: .; CDR3aa: CALKRNGDEQYF; CDR3nt: TGTGCCCTTAAAAGGAACGGGGACGAGCAGTACTTC
abundance: .; j_gene: TRBJ2-3; v_gene: TRBV29-1; d_gene: .; CDR3aa: CSVPKGRTDTQYF; CDR3nt: TGCAGCGTGCCCAAAGGGAGAACAGATACGCAGTATTTT
abundance: .; j_gene: TRBJ1-1; v_gene: TRBV19; d_gene: .; CDR3aa: CASGRRVEGTEAFF; CDR3nt: TGTGCCAGTGGCAGAAGGGTAGAGGGCACTGAAGCTTTCTTT
abundance: .; j_gene: TRBJ2-7; v_gene: TRBV5-5; d_gene: TRBD2; CDR3aa: CASSRTSGTSYEQYF; CDR3nt: TGTGCCAGCAGTCGAACCTCCGGGACTAGCTACGAGCAGTACTTC
abundance: once; j_gene: TRBJ2-1; v_gene: TRBV6-5; d_gene: .; CDR3aa: CASRARRFRNEQFF; CDR3nt: TGTGCCAGCAGGGCAAGGAGGTTCCGCAATGAGCAGTTCTTC
abundance: .; j_gene: TRBJ2-7; v_gene: TRBV20-1; d_gene: TRBD2; CDR3aa: CSASSGSYEQYF; CDR3nt: TGCAGTGCTAGTAGCGGGAGTTATGAGCAGTACTTC
abundance: .; j_gene: TRBJ2-5; v_gene: TRBV6-1; d_gene: .; CDR3aa: CASSEGRFREKGETQYF; CDR3nt: TGTGCCAGCAGTGAAGGACGTTTTAGGGAGAAAGGAGAGACCCAGTACTTC
abundance: .; j_gene: TRBJ1-1; v_gene: TRBV18; d_gene: .; CDR3aa: CASSPQSGGTEAFF; CDR3nt: TGTGCCAGCTCACCTCAGTCGGGGGGCACTGAAGCTTTCTTT
abundance: .; j_gene: TRBJ2-5; v_gene: TRBV15; d_gene: TRBD2; CDR3aa: CATSARLAEETQYF; CDR3nt: TGTGCCACCAGCGCAAGACTAGCGGAAGAGACCCAGTACTTC
abundance: .; j_gene: TRBJ1-3; v_gene: TRBV5-4; d_gene: .; CDR3aa: CASSPREGNTIYF; CDR3nt: TGTGCCAGCAGCCCCAGGGAAGGAAACACCATATATTTT
abundance: .; j_gene: TRBJ2-7; v_gene: TRBV11-2; d_gene: .; CDR3aa: CASSLAPGLKYEQYF; CDR3nt: TGTGCCAGCAGCTTAGCGCCGGGACTCAAATACGAGCAGTACTTC
abundance: .; j_gene: TRBJ1-1; v_gene: TRBV6-5; d_gene: .; CDR3aa: CASSRGGTEAFF; CDR3nt: TGTGCCAGCAGCCGGGGAGGCACTGAAGCTTTCTTT
abundance: .; j_gene: TRBJ2-7; v_gene: TRBV27; d_gene: TRBD1; CDR3aa: CASSSKGQGLYEQYF; CDR3nt: TGTGCCAGCAGTTCTAAGGGACAGGGGTTGTACGAGCAGTACTTC
abundance: .; j_gene: TRBJ2-1; v_gene: TRBV7-9; d_gene: .; CDR3aa: CASSPGGNTYNEQFF; CDR3nt: TGTGCCAGCAGCCCAGGGGGGAACACCTACAATGAGCAGTTCTTC
abundance: .; j_gene: TRBJ2-7; v_gene: TRBV28; d_gene: .; CDR3aa: CASTNGGSYEQYF; CDR3nt: TGTGCCAGCACAAACGGAGGCTCCTACGAGCAGTACTTC
abundance: .; j_gene: TRBJ2-2; v_gene: TRBV5-6; d_gene: .; CDR3aa: CASSLLLAGKDTGELFF; CDR3nt: TGTGCCAGCAGCTTGTTATTGGCAGGGAAGGACACCGGGGAGCTGTTTTTT
abundance: .; j_gene: TRBJ2-5; v_gene: TRBV19; d_gene: .; CDR3aa: CASSSGGLGRETQYF; CDR3nt: TGTGCCAGTAGTTCCGGGGGTCTGGGACGAGAGACCCAGTACTTC
abundance: .; j_gene: TRBJ1-2; v_gene: TRBV11-2; d_gene: TRBD1; CDR3aa: CASSLDGILGTGSDGYTF; CDR3nt: TGTGCCAGCAGCTTAGATGGGATACTGGGGACAGGGTCGGATGGCTACACCTTC
abundance: .; j_gene: TRBJ1-3; v_gene: TRBV9; d_gene: .; CDR3aa: CASSVEELDGNTIYF; CDR3nt: TGTGCCAGCAGCGTAGAGGAGTTAGATGGAAACACCATATATTTT